Following are 24 T cell receptor beta chains from one sample sequenced in a study of T cells in Graves' hyperthyroidism and ophthalmopathy. TCR beta CDR3 sequences were amplified from RNA transcripts. HTBI primers were the set used in a first-round RT-PCR of the TCR CDR3. TCRdb recomputed calls from the multiplex PCR reads with MiXCR, one row per CDR3 protein. This sample carries roughly 500,000 distinct CDR3 sequences, 11% to 15% of them seen once, and the ten largest clones take about 5.8%. Sample: blood. The receptors stem from a woman in her twenties or thirties with Graves' hyperthyroidism that later progressed to Graves' ophthalmopathy.

This clonotype was detected ten times or more. V is TRBV12-3 or TRBV12-4 and J is TRBJ1-1; 8 positions match TRBD1. The CDR3 runs to 14 residues. J was trimmed by 3 bases and V by 4 bases; bases with no gene match: 4. CDR3 loop: CASSSDREYTEAFF. CDR3 nucleotides: TGTGCCAGCAGTTCGGACAGGGAGTACACTGAAGCTTTCTTT.

Many counts were recorded for this clonotype. The chain couples TRBV9 to TRBJ2-1, with unresolved D. The CDR3 covers 13 residues. The V end was cut by 2 bases, the J end by 5 bases, with 8 bases between. Per germline, CDR1 SGDLS and CDR2 YYNGEE. This chain's CDR3 is CASSVHLNNEQFF. The CDR3 bases are TGTGCCAGCAGCGTCCACCTAAACAATGAGCAGTTCTTC.

This clonotype has ten or more counts. Its ends do not fully match the called genes, so a read error is possible. The J gene is TRBJ2-5, the V gene TRBV12-3 or TRBV12-4, with 11 bases fitting TRBD2. There are 14 residues in the CDR3. The CDR3 coding sequence is TGTGCCAGCAGTCTAGCGGGAGGCCAAGAGACCCAGTACTTC. Protein: CASSLAGGQETQYF.

This clonotype was found many times. J is TRBJ1-4 and V is TRBV13, with 9 bases that match TRBD1. CDR3 length: 18 residues. V lost 0 bases and J lost 5; bases outside the gene matches: 10. In germline, CDR1 is PRHDT, CDR2 FYEKMQ (reference sequence). CDR3 sequence (DNA): TGTGCCAGCAGCTTAGGCCTCGCGGGGACAGGGCTCAATGAAAAACTGTTTTTT. It is translated as CASSLGLAGTGLNEKLFF.

This clonotype was counted ten times or more. This chain links TRBV29-1 with TRBJ2-7, with TRBD2 as a possible D gene (6 bases). The ends were cut back, 4 bases at V and 4 bases at J, with 17 bases in the middle. The germline V gene encodes CDR1 SQVTM and CDR2 ANQGSEA. This CDR3 contains 14 residues. CDR3 loop: CSVGGRLLPYEQYF. CDR3 in DNA: TGCAGCGTTGGGGGGAGGCTCCTGCCTTACGAGCAGTACTTC.

In this sample, this clonotype turned up a few times. The J gene is TRBJ2-3, the V gene TRBV20-1, with 8 bases aligning to TRBD2. Germline V gives CDR1 DFQATT, CDR2 SNEGSKA (reference sequence). With V trimmed by 7 bases and J by 4 bases, 4 bases remained unmatched. This CDR3 is built from 12 residues. CDR3 coding DNA: TGCAGTGGTGCGGGAGGCCCAGATACGCAGTATTTT. Translation: CSGAGGPDTQYF.

Worth noting for this clonotype: A read error may be the cause here, since a much bigger clone is one base away. The CDR3 ends on some other residue instead of the conserved phenylalanine or tryptophan, so this is likely a read error. The gene calls are TRBV11-2 and TRBJ2-5, with 10 bases identical to TRBD1. Germline lookup yields CDR1 SGHAT and CDR2 FQNNGV. V was clipped by 4 bases and J by 5 bases; unmatched bases: 10. The CDR3 contains 16 residues. In nucleotides, the CDR3 is TGTGCCAGCAGCTCCCGGACAGGGGGAGGGCTGGAGACCCAGTACTGC. It is translated as CASSSRTGGGLETQYC.

This clonotype was detected a few times. V and J are TRBV5-8 and TRBJ1-4; D perhaps matches TRBD1 (5 bases). The CDR3 totals 15 residues. The germline V gene encodes CDR1 SGHTS and CDR2 YDEGEE. The V gene lost 3 bases and the J gene lost 6 bases, with 15 bases spanning the gap. In nucleotides, the CDR3 is TGTGCCAGCAGCTCCGGGGACGGAATTGATGAAAAACTGTTTTTT. Amino acid sequence: CASSSGDGIDEKLFF.

As regards this clonotype: Given a much more abundant clone one base away, this may be a read error. The chain is built from TRBV19 and TRBJ1-5, with D unclear. Germline V gives CDR1 LNHDA, CDR2 SQIVND (reference sequence). The CDR3 is 17 residues long. The CDR3 sequence is CTSSAGRIVTSNQPQHF. The CDR3 nucleotides read TGTACCAGTAGTGCGGGCCGGATCGTCACTAGCAATCAGCCCCAGCATTTT.

This clonotype was recorded many times. The J gene is TRBJ2-5, the V gene TRBV6-1; D gene unclear. This CDR3 region has 13 residues. Germline V CDR1 and CDR2: MNHNS, SASEGT. The germline V and J ends were trimmed by 6 bases and 0 bases, with 8 bases remaining between them. CDR3 sequence: CASRPTYQETQYF. The DNA of the CDR3 is TGTGCCAGCAGACCTACGTACCAAGAGACCCAGTACTTC.

This clonotype was counted ten times or more. CDR3 DNA sequence: TGTGCCAGCAGCCCAGGGACTAGCGGGAGGGCCGATTACTACGAGCAGTACTTC. It codes for CASSPGTSGRADYYEQYF. V and J are TRBV11-3 and TRBJ2-7; 16 nucleotides match TRBD2. Germline V lookup: CDR1 SGHNT, CDR2 YENEEA. The ends lost 5 bases at V and 3 bases at J; junction bases unmatched: 10. The CDR3 totals 18 residues. The variable domain in full, completed from reference TRBV11-3 and TRBJ2-7, reads EAGVVQSPRYKIIEKKQPVAFWCNPISGHNTLYWYLQNLGQGPELLIRYENEEAVDDSQLPKDRFSAERLKGVDSTLKIQPAELGDSAVYLCASSPGTSGRADYYEQYFGPGTRLTVT.

The chain employs TRBV5-5 and TRBJ2-5; D gene unclear. CDR1 SGHKS and CDR2 YYEKEE come from the germline V gene (reference sequence). Between the trimmed V and J ends, which lost 4 bases and 2 bases, there was a span of 12 bases. The CDR3 is 14 residues long. CDR3 in amino acids: CASSMVGSQETQYF. CDR3 bases: TGTGCCAGCAGCATGGTTGGATCACAAGAGACCCAGTACTTC. Complete variable domain (other parts from reference TRBV5-5 and TRBJ2-5): DAGVTQSPTHLIKTRGQQVTLRCSPISGHKSVSWYQQVLGQGPQFIFQYYEKEERGRGNFPDRFSARQFPNYSSELNVNALLLGDSALYLCASSMVGSQETQYFGPGTRLLVL.

The sample holds a few counts of this clonotype. V and J are TRBV5-4 and TRBJ2-7; D might be TRBD1 (6 bases). CDR1 is SGHNT, CDR2 YYREEE, per germline (reference sequence). Trimming left V 4 bases short and J 1 base short, with 15 bases between. The CDR3 spans 15 residues. CDR3 coding DNA: TGTGCCAGCAGCCCTAACAGGGAGCCTTCCTACGAGCAGTACTTC. It specifies CASSPNREPSYEQYF.

Many counts were recorded for this clonotype. V gene TRBV7-9 combines with J gene TRBJ2-5; 7 bases fit TRBD2. The CDR3 extends over 15 amino acids. The ends lost 2 bases at V and 3 bases at J; junction bases unmatched: 6. Looked up from germline, CDR1 is SEHNR and CDR2 is FQNEAQ (reference sequence). DNA for the CDR3: TGTGCCAGCAGCTTACTTCTAGCGGACGAAGAGACCCAGTACTTC. Translated, it gives CASSLLLADEETQYF.

This clonotype was found a few times. This chain links TRBV7-6 with TRBJ2-2, with D unresolved. The CDR3 runs to 14 residues. CDR1 SGHVS and CDR2 FNYEAQ come from the germline V gene. V was cut by 1 base and J by 13 bases, with 16 bases left in between. The CDR3 loop is CASSLEVRRSALFF. CDR3 coding DNA: TGTGCCAGCAGCTTAGAGGTACGGCGGTCGGCGCTGTTTTTT.

This clonotype was seen repeatedly, ten times or more. The V gene is TRBV28, the J gene TRBJ2-2; D possibly uses TRBD1 or TRBD2 (5 bases each). The CDR3 runs 15 residues. V was pared by 2 bases and J by 4 bases, with 11 bases between. CDR1 and CDR2 (germline): MDHEN, SYDVKM. The CDR3 DNA reads as TGTGCCAGCAGTTTAGGACTTGGGGGCACCGGGGAGCTGTTTTTT. It specifies CASSLGLGGTGELFF.

This clonotype was picked up many times. This sequence joins TRBV6-2 or TRBV6-3 and TRBJ2-7; perhaps TRBD2 as D (5 bases). CDR3 length equals 13 residues. CDR1 is MNHEY and CDR2 is SVGEGT in the germline V gene. The V gene lost 7 bases and the J gene lost 2 bases, with 12 bases spanning the gap. CDR3 residues: CASTLDSPYEQYF. The CDR3 DNA follows: TGTGCCAGCACCCTGGACTCGCCCTACGAGCAGTACTTC.

This clonotype was found a few times. V usage is TRBV5-6 and J usage is TRBJ2-1; 11 bases line up with TRBD2. The CDR3 consists of 18 residues. V lost 2 bases to trimming and J lost 0 bases; unmatched junction nucleotides: 7. CDR1 and CDR2 from the germline V gene are SGHDT and YYEEEE. CDR3 DNA: TGTGCCAGCAGCTTAGTAAGACTAGCGGGATCCTCCTACAATGAGCAGTTCTTC. The encoded protein is CASSLVRLAGSSYNEQFF.

This clonotype was seen many times. The V gene is TRBV12-3 or TRBV12-4, the J gene TRBJ2-3; TRBD2 is a possible D gene (6 bases). The V and J ends lost 6 bases and 1 base respectively, with 17 bases between them. This CDR3 is 16 amino acids long. The CDR3 loop reads CASSLLYSGGTDTQYF. CDR3 DNA sequence: TGTGCCAGCAGCCTTCTATATAGCGGTGGCACAGATACGCAGTATTTT.

At least ten counts were recorded for this clonotype. The chain couples TRBV19 to TRBJ1-1; 7 bases are shared with TRBD1. The CDR3 consists of 14 residues. The germline gives CDR1 LNHDA, CDR2 SQIVND (reference sequence). V lost 7 bases to trimming and J lost 7 bases; unmatched junction nucleotides: 12. CDR3 nucleotide sequence: TGTGCCAGTATTGGGACAGATCGGGGCGGTGAAGCTTTCTTT. It specifies CASIGTDRGGEAFF.

This clonotype has ten or more counts. The chain employs TRBV7-2 and TRBJ1-3, with D unresolved. The germline V and J ends were trimmed by 3 bases and 4 bases, with 7 bases remaining between them. Germline values: CDR1 SGHTA, CDR2 FQGNSA. There are 13 residues in the CDR3. The DNA for the CDR3 is TGTGCCAGCAGCTTGGCTGACGGAAACACCATATATTTT. Its translation is CASSLADGNTIYF.

The CDR3 DNA sequence: TGTGCCAGCAGCTTCGGCAGGGATGATTCACCCCTCCACTTT. Translated: CASSFGRDDSPLHF. The rearrangement uses TRBV5-4 and TRBJ1-6, with a possible D match to TRBD1 (5 bases). CDR3 length: 14 amino acids. The ends were cut back, 2 bases at V and 8 bases at J, with 11 bases in the middle. CDR1 is SGHNT, CDR2 YYREEE, per germline (reference sequence).

This clonotype was observed at least ten times. The rearrangement uses TRBV12-3 or TRBV12-4 and TRBJ1-5, with a tentative D call TRBD1 (5 bases). The V end was cut by 5 bases, the J end by 9 bases, with 17 bases between. This CDR3 has 14 residues. CDR3 loop: CASSLDSGGLPQHF. In DNA form, the CDR3 reads TGTGCCAGCAGTCTAGACAGCGGGGGGTTGCCCCAGCATTTT.

At least ten counts were recorded for this clonotype. The CDR3 spells CASANTGATNEKLFF. The CDR3 DNA is TGTGCCAGCGCTAATACAGGGGCAACTAATGAAAAACTGTTTTTT. V usage is TRBV12-3 or TRBV12-4 and J usage is TRBJ1-4, with 7 bases that match TRBD1. The CDR3 is made up of 15 amino acids. J was trimmed by 0 bases and V by 8 bases; bases with no gene match: 6.